This TCR beta chain stems from a study of vaccination and CD4 T cells after COVID-19. Treatment denoted: approximately 10-day PBMC culture with coronavirus spike peptide pools or control peptides (ViraFEST assay). ViraFEST used peptide pools to expand antigen-specific T cells, then sequenced TCRs. The Oncomine TCR Beta short-read assay was what sequenced the DNA obtained from cultured CD4+ T cells. Each CDR3 protein is one row after TCRdb ran MiXCR on the PCR reads. The sample consists of about 12,000 distinct CDR3 sequences, 70% to 80% of them appearing once. A word on this clonotype: Its cognate antigen is unknown.

Sequencing was carried out using CD4+ T cells from blood, cultured in vitro. The clonotype was recovered from a human donor who had recovered from COVID-19.

The chain's CDR3 is CASSRDRVSSYEQYF. The CDR3 DNA reads as TGTGCCAGCAGCCGGGACAGGGTAAGCTCCTACGAGCAGTACTTC. This chain uses TRBV7-2 with TRBJ2-7, with 9 bases lining up with TRBD1. The length of the CDR3 is 15 residues. V was clipped by 5 bases and J by 0 bases; unmatched bases: 5. Germline V CDR1 and CDR2: SGHTA, FQGNSA.